This record looks at one T cell receptor beta chain sequence and its context. Its antigen is currently unknown. Sequencing was performed with immunoSEQ multiplex PCR; in TCRdb, only in-frame clones are kept and a portion is missing. The sample has over 200,000 clones, approximately 90% seen once. The sample comes from a study of Ad26.COV2.S vaccination and SARS-CoV-2 variants. Study as a whole: Doses of Ad26.COV2.S were injected into muscle once or twice, 56 days apart.

Treatment given: some 20 received Ad26.COV2.S at low or high dose, single or two shots; about 5 received placebo; per-sample allocation not given. Day 63 following the first vaccine or placebo injection was when the samples were taken. An Ad26 vector carrying the Wuhan-strain SARS-CoV-2 spike served as the vaccine. CDR1 is KGHDR and CDR2 is SFDVKD in the germline V gene. Trimming cost V 9 bases and J 7 bases; bases outside gene matches: 12. The CDR3 is 15 amino acids. General study points: Substantial breadth was reported for post-vaccination spike-specific CD8+ and CD4+ T cells.

This chain connects TRBV24-1 to TRBJ1-5; 9 bases are a match to TRBD1. This receptor was taken from a person aged 18-65 years who received the Ad26.COV2.S COVID-19 vaccine or a placebo. The sequenced sample was peripheral blood, obtained in a trial of Ad26.COV2.S vaccine versus placebo. CDR3 coding DNA: TGTGCCACCGAGGGGGGCACAGGGGGCCGGCAGCCCCAGCATTTT. Residues: CATEGGTGGRQPQHF.